Shown below are 13 T cell receptor beta chains from a single sample sequenced in a study of blood T cell repertoires in COVID-19. The method was immunoSEQ multiplex PCR; TCRdb's version includes in-frame clones alone and lacks a portion of them. The data show about 140,000 clones, roughly 88% seen once. The sequenced sample consisted of peripheral blood. These receptors were obtained from a man aged 70-80 years with acute or convalescent COVID-19.

This clone was found once. The chain recombines TRBV7-2 with TRBJ2-2; D gene unclear. The germline CDR1 and CDR2 sequences are SGHTA and FQGNSA. V lost 3 bases and J 3 bases, leaving 8 bases between the germline ends. The CDR3 sequence is 14 residues long. The CDR3 protein is CASSLTADTGELFF. CDR3 nucleotide sequence: TGTGCCAGCAGCTTGACGGCGGACACCGGGGAGCTGTTTTTT.

The table lists this clone with a few counts. The chain links TRBV10-1 to TRBJ1-1; 8 bases fit TRBD1. The CDR3 runs to 14 residues. In germline, CDR1 is WNHNN, CDR2 SYGVQD (reference sequence). The ends lost 6 bases at V and 1 base at J; junction bases unmatched: 4. The CDR3 DNA reads as TGCGCCAGCAGAACAGGGGGGCCGAACACTGAAGCTTTCTTT. Translated: CASRTGGPNTEAFF.

In this sample, this clone turned up a few times. The V and J genes are TRBV6-5 and TRBJ1-1, with D maybe TRBD1 (5 bases). This CDR3 is 14 amino acids long. CDR1 and CDR2 from the germline V gene are MNHEY and SVGAGI. Trimming took 0 bases from V and 8 from J, leaving 13 bases between them. CDR3 amino acids: CASSYSGGYKEAFF. The CDR3 nucleotides are TGTGCCAGCAGTTACTCGGGGGGGTATAAGGAAGCTTTCTTT.

J is TRBJ2-1 and V is TRBV2; TRBD2 agrees at 7 bases. This CDR3 comprises 15 residues. Trimming at V came to 3 bases and at J to 5 bases, leaving 7 bases not matched to a gene. Germline V gene lookup returns CDR1 SNHLY and CDR2 FYNNEI. The CDR3 is CASSDQSGTHNEQFF. In DNA form, the CDR3 reads TGTGCCAGCAGTGATCAAAGCGGGACCCACAATGAGCAGTTCTTC.

The V gene is TRBV5-5, the J gene TRBJ2-7, with 9 bases matching TRBD1. With 0 bases clipped from V and 5 bases from J, the junction kept 6 bases outside the gene matches. The CDR3 totals 15 residues. Germline V lookup: CDR1 SGHKS, CDR2 YYEKEE (reference sequence). The CDR3 here is CASSLVGQGVDEQYF. In DNA form, the CDR3 reads TGTGCCAGCAGCTTGGTGGGACAGGGAGTGGACGAGCAGTACTTC.

This clone was recorded only once. The V and J genes are TRBV5-8 and TRBJ2-2; 8 positions agree with TRBD1. The CDR3 is 16 residues long. Germline V gives CDR1 SGHTS, CDR2 YDEGEE. V was clipped by 1 base and J by 5 bases; unmatched bases: 7. The CDR3: CASSLFQGARTGELFF. The DNA of the CDR3 is TGTGCCAGCAGCTTGTTTCAGGGGGCAAGGACCGGGGAGCTGTTTTTT.

J is TRBJ2-3 and V is TRBV6-1; D is unclear. Trimming cost V 6 bases and J 1 base, with 14 bases left between them. Per germline, CDR1 MNHNS and CDR2 SASEGT. The CDR3 consists of 15 residues. The CDR3 spells CASSETGSGTDTQYF. CDR3 DNA: TGTGCCAGCAGCGAAACCGGGTCAGGCACAGATACGCAGTATTTT.

The gene calls are TRBV2 and TRBJ1-2; 7 bases fit TRBD1. This CDR3 has 14 amino acids. Germline CDR1 is SNHLY and CDR2 is FYNNEI. V dropped 7 bases and J dropped 4; count of bases not matched to a gene: 9. In DNA form, the CDR3 reads TGTGCCAGCACCGGGACAGAAGCGGGCTATGGCTACACCTTC. Translated: CASTGTEAGYGYTF. The entire variable domain, with the rest obtained from reference TRBV2 and TRBJ1-2, is as follows: EPEVTQTPSHQVTQMGQEVILRCVPISNHLYFYWYRQILGQKVEFLVSFYNNEISEKSEIFDDQFSVERPDGSNFTLKIRSTKLEDSAMYFCASTGTEAGYGYTFGSGTRLTVV.

The V gene is TRBV10-2, the J gene TRBJ1-4; possibly TRBD1 for D (5 bases). V was trimmed by 2 bases and J by 5 bases, leaving 9 bases between them. The CDR3 spans 14 residues. Germline V lookup: CDR1 WSHSY, CDR2 SAAADI. The CDR3 region is CASSEKQGNEKLFF. DNA of the CDR3: TGCGCCAGCAGTGAGAAGCAGGGAAATGAAAAACTGTTTTTT.

In nucleotides, the CDR3 is TGTGCCAGCAGTACTCTTGGGACAGGGGGGAGCTACACCTTC. Amino acids: CASSTLGTGGSYTF. V is TRBV27 and J is TRBJ1-2; TRBD1 matches 11 bases. Trimming removed 5 bases from V and 9 bases from J; junction bases left unmatched: 8. Germline assignment: CDR1 MNHEY and CDR2 SMNVEV (reference sequence). The CDR3 consists of 14 residues.

V usage is TRBV19 and J usage is TRBJ2-3; 7 bases agree with TRBD1. The CDR3 runs to 16 residues. J lost 0 bases, V lost 8 bases, and 11 bases had no gene match. Germline V lookup: CDR1 LNHDA, CDR2 SQIVND (reference sequence). The DNA for the CDR3 is TGTGCCAGTCTCAAAAACAGGGGCGCTAGCACAGATACGCAGTATTTT. The encoded protein is CASLKNRGASTDTQYF.

This sequence joins TRBV6-6 and TRBJ2-7; 9 nucleotides agree with TRBD1. V was clipped by 5 bases and J by 4 bases; unmatched bases: 9. The CDR3 consists of 15 residues. CDR1 is MNHNY and CDR2 is SVGAGI in the germline V gene (reference sequence). This CDR3 is CASSLEGQGSYEQYF. CDR3 nucleotide sequence: TGTGCCAGCAGTCTCGAGGGACAGGGATCTTACGAGCAGTACTTC.

V usage is TRBV6-5 and J usage is TRBJ1-1; D call uncertain. With 2 bases removed from V and 1 base from J, the gap between germline ends came to 8 bases. Germline CDR1 and CDR2: MNHEY and SVGAGI. This CDR3 is built from 14 residues. CDR3 amino acids: CASSYSRSNTEAFF. In DNA form, the CDR3 reads TGTGCCAGCAGTTACAGCCGATCGAACACTGAAGCTTTCTTT.